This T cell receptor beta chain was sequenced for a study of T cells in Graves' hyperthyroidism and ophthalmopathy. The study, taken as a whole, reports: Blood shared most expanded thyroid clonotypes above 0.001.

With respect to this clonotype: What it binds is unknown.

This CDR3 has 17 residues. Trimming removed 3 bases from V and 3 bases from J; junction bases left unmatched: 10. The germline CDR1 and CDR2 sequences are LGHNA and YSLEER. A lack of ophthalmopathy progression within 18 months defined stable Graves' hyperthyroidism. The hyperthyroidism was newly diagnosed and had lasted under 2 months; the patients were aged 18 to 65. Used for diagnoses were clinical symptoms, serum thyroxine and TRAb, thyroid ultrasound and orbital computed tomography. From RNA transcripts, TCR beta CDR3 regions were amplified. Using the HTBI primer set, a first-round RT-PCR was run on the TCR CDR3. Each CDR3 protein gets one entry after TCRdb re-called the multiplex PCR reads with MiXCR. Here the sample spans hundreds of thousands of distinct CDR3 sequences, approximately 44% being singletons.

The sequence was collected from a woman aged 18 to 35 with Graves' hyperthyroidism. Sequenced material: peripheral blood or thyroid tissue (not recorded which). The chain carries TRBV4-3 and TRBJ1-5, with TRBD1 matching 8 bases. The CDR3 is CASSQGRQGPSNQPQHF. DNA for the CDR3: TGCGCCAGCAGCCAGGGACGACAGGGGCCCTCCAATCAGCCCCAGCATTTT.